A single sample is the source of the 18 T cell receptor beta chains below, sequenced in a study of blood T cell repertoires in COVID-19. Clones were sequenced by immunoSEQ multiplex PCR, and TCRdb holds only the in-frame ones, with some missing. The table includes 390,000 or so clones, approximately 87% detected once. The sample was peripheral blood. These receptors were collected from a woman aged 30 to 39 with COVID-19, enrolled during active disease.

The chain carries TRBV5-1 and TRBJ1-2; a weak D match, TRBD1 (6 bases). Deletions cut 4 bases from V and 4 bases from J, with 17 bases between. This CDR3 is built from 15 residues. Germline CDR1 and CDR2: SGHRS and YFSETQ. This CDR3 is CASSPGTYGPYGYTF. The CDR3 DNA follows: TGCGCCAGCAGCCCAGGGACATACGGCCCCTATGGCTACACCTTC.

The chain uses TRBV9 and TRBJ1-4, with D possibly TRBD1 on 6 matching bases. Germline V gene sequence: CDR1 SGDLS, CDR2 YYNGEE. The CDR3 extends over 14 amino acids. Trimming took 3 bases from V and 12 from J, leaving 18 bases between them. The CDR3 loop reads CASSGMSQGHELFF. CDR3 sequence (DNA): TGTGCCAGCAGCGGGATGAGCCAGGGACACGAACTGTTTTTT.

V and J are TRBV24-1 and TRBJ2-3, with 8 nucleotides matching TRBD1. The CDR3 has 15 residues. Trimming removed 5 bases from V and 6 bases from J; junction bases left unmatched: 9. The germline V gene has CDR1 KGHDR and CDR2 SFDVKD. The CDR3 region has the DNA TGTGCCACCAGTGGCGAGACAGGGGCGCCGGATACGCAGTATTTT. Amino acids: CATSGETGAPDTQYF.

The rearrangement joins TRBV5-1 to TRBJ2-7; the match to TRBD2 covers 7 bases. From germline, CDR1 is SGHRS and CDR2 YFSETQ. The length of the CDR3 is 13 residues. The V gene end was trimmed by 4 bases and the J gene end by 3 bases; junction bases not matched to a gene: 4. The CDR3 coding sequence is TGCGCCAGCAGCGGGGGGGAGTACTACGAGCAGTACTTC. It codes for CASSGGEYYEQYF.

To note about this clone: The same CDR3 also results from other DNA sequences found in this sample. The chain couples TRBV5-4 to TRBJ2-1; D possibly corresponds to TRBD2 (6 bases). Looked up from germline, CDR1 is SGHNT and CDR2 is YYREEE (reference sequence). This CDR3 is built from 16 residues. The germline V and J ends were trimmed by 0 bases and 0 bases, with 10 bases remaining between them. The CDR3 region is CASSLVGGSSYNEQFF. The CDR3 region has the DNA TGTGCCAGCAGCTTGGTCGGGGGAAGCTCCTACAATGAGCAGTTCTTC.

The V and J genes are TRBV6-5 and TRBJ2-7; 10 bases map to TRBD1. Losses at the gene ends were 6 bases for V and 6 bases for J; bases not matched to a gene: 5. Germline V gene lookup returns CDR1 MNHEY and CDR2 SVGAGI. The CDR3 is 13 residues long. CDR3 residues: CASREGQGSEQYF. In DNA, the CDR3 is TGTGCCAGCAGGGAGGGACAGGGGTCCGAGCAGTACTTC.

The chain combines TRBV5-4 with TRBJ2-7; the D gene is possibly TRBD2 (6 bases). The CDR3 is 17 residues long. CDR1 SGHNT and CDR2 YYREEE come from the germline V gene (reference sequence). V was trimmed by 7 bases and J by 1 base, leaving 24 bases between them. CDR3 nucleotides: TGTGCCAGCTCCCCCGGAGGGTCGGGGGTTCGATCCTACGAGCAGTACTTC. It yields the protein CASSPGGSGVRSYEQYF.

In this sample, this clone turned up a few times. The CDR3, as DNA: TGCGCCAGCAGCAGGAGGGGAGGGATTGAAAAACTGTTTTTT. Amino acid sequence: CASSRRGGIEKLFF. The genes are TRBV5-1 and TRBJ1-4, with D possibly matching TRBD1 (5 bases). The CDR3 length is 14 residues. The germline V and J ends were trimmed by 4 bases and 7 bases, with 14 bases remaining between them. Germline CDR1 is SGHRS and CDR2 is YFSETQ. The variable domain in full, with the rest retrieved from reference TRBV5-1 and TRBJ1-4, is KAGVTQTPRYLIKTRGQQVTLSCSPISGHRSVSWYQQTPGQGLQFLFEYFSETQRNKGNFPGRFSGRQFSNSRSEMNVSTLELGDSALYLCASSRRGGIEKLFFGSGTQLSVL.

The rearrangement links TRBV2 to TRBJ1-3; D not certain. The ends were cut back, 3 bases at V and 4 bases at J, with 10 bases in the middle. Germline assignment: CDR1 SNHLY and CDR2 FYNNEI. This CDR3 region has 14 residues. This CDR3 reads CASSDEGIGNTIYF. Here the CDR3 DNA reads TGTGCCAGCAGTGACGAGGGAATAGGAAACACCATATATTTT.

The rearrangement uses TRBV21-1 and TRBJ2-5; the D call in the table, TRBD2, was not verified against the DNA. TRBV21-1 counts as a pseudogene. The CDR3 totals 24 residues. The DNA of the CDR3 is TGTGCCAGCAGCAAAGTCGGGCGGGAGTTACTAGCGGGAGACAAGGACTTGGTTAGGGAGACCCAGTACTTC. It yields the protein CASSKVGRELLAGDKDLVRETQYF.

This rearrangement joins TRBV11-2 to TRBJ1-4, with TRBD1 matching 9 bases. The CDR3 runs to 19 residues. The germline V gene has CDR1 SGHAT and CDR2 FQNNGV. V dropped 1 base and J dropped 8; count of bases not matched to a gene: 17. This CDR3 is CASSLAPGQGTRVREKLFF. In DNA form, the CDR3 reads TGTGCCAGCAGCTTAGCCCCGGGACAGGGAACGAGGGTACGCGAAAAACTGTTTTTT.

This clone came up once. V and J are TRBV29-1 and TRBJ1-2; TRBD1 agrees at 7 bases. CDR1 SQVTM and CDR2 ANQGSEA come from the germline V gene. This CDR3 comprises 13 residues. With V trimmed by 5 bases and J by 4 bases, 7 bases remained unmatched. The CDR3 region has the DNA TGCAGCGTTTCAGGGGGTCTGGGCTATGGCTACACCTTC. Encoded protein: CSVSGGLGYGYTF.

The chain carries TRBV4-2 and TRBJ2-2; the D gene is possibly TRBD1 (6 bases). The CDR3 totals 15 residues. Germline CDR1 and CDR2: LGHNA and YNFKEQ. V was trimmed by 0 bases and J by 2 bases, leaving 7 bases between them. The CDR3 region is CASSQDGTNTGELFF. In nucleotides, the CDR3 is TGTGCCAGCAGCCAAGATGGGACAAACACCGGGGAGCTGTTTTTT.

This chain joins TRBV18 and TRBJ2-1, with unresolved D. V was trimmed by 4 bases and J by 3 bases, leaving 10 bases between them. Germline loops: CDR1 KGHSH, CDR2 LQKENI. The CDR3 is 14 amino acids. CDR3 amino acids: CASSLPTHYNEQFF. In DNA form, the CDR3 reads TGTGCCAGCTCACTTCCCACTCACTACAATGAGCAGTTCTTC.

The chain recombines TRBV3-1 (or the pseudogene TRBV3-2) with TRBJ2-2, with D perhaps TRBD2 (5 bases). Germline V lookup: CDR1 LGHDT, CDR2 YNNKEL (reference sequence). The CDR3 contains 16 residues. Trimming took 4 bases from V and 6 from J, leaving 18 bases between them. DNA for the CDR3: TGTGCCAGCAGCCCGTTTTGGCCTAGTAGCGCCGGGGAGCTGTTTTTT. Its protein is CASSPFWPSSAGELFF.

The chain joins TRBV7-9 to TRBJ2-4, with D possibly TRBD1 on 5 matching bases. V lost 3 bases and J lost 0, with 9 bases in between. Germline V lookup: CDR1 SEHNR, CDR2 FQNEAQ (reference sequence). The CDR3 spans 15 residues. DNA of the CDR3: TGTGCCAGCAGCTTTTTGACAGTAGCCAAAAACATTCAGTACTTC. Its translation is CASSFLTVAKNIQYF. The whole variable domain, filled in from reference TRBV7-9 and TRBJ2-4, reads DTGVSQNPRHKITKRGQNVTFRCDPISEHNRLYWYRQTLGQGPEFLTYFQNEAQLEKSRLLSDRFSAERPKGSFSTLEIQRTEQGDSAMYLCASSFLTVAKNIQYFGAGTRLSVL.

Note on this clone: Other DNA sequences in the same sample also yield this CDR3. The rearrangement joins TRBV7-2 to TRBJ2-3; D is uncertain. Trimming stripped 0 bases from V and 0 bases from J, with 4 bases between. CDR1 is SGHTA and CDR2 is FQGNSA in the germline V gene. CDR3 length: 14 residues. CDR3 coding DNA: TGTGCCAGCAGCTTAGCGGCTAGCACAGATACGCAGTATTTT. Its translation: CASSLAASTDTQYF.

This chain links TRBV28 with TRBJ2-7; 9 bases are a match to TRBD1. Per germline, CDR1 MDHEN and CDR2 SYDVKM. V lost 6 bases and J lost 3; bases outside the gene matches: 9. The CDR3 spans 15 residues. CDR3 nucleotide sequence: TGTGCCAGCAGATTAGGGTGGACAGGGGTCTACGAGCAGTACTTC. Protein sequence: CASRLGWTGVYEQYF.